This T cell receptor (beta chain) emerged from a study of T cells in women clearing cervical HPV infection. Study-level findings and limits: CIN3+ cases had significantly higher TCR richness than controls; evenness did not differ. Controls had more TRBV6-7 (around 0.15%) than cases (approximately 0.11%). Richness differences could reflect unmeasured T-cell content per sample.

The CDR3 consists of 17 residues. Trimming stripped 0 bases from V and 5 bases from J, with 16 bases between. Germline values: CDR1 LNHDA, CDR2 SQIVND (reference sequence). Comments on this clone: The antigen is not known. The CDR3 end lies 3 residues beyond the end of the read and is filled in from the germline J gene.

Average input was approximately 1,100 ng genomic DNA for immunoSEQ TCR beta CDR3 amplification. Clones were sequenced by immunoSEQ multiplex PCR, and TCRdb holds only the in-frame ones, with some missing. This sample's clone table lists more than 30,000 clones. This chain connects TRBV19 to TRBJ2-2, with D perhaps TRBD1 (5 bases). What was sequenced was blood buffy coat. This clonotype was obtained from a woman between 18 and 69 years old with a cervical HPV16 infection that either progressed to CIN3+ or cleared (not recorded which). The covered CDR3 bases are TGTGCCAGTAGTATAGATCAGGGCAGACCTGGGACCGGGGAG. This encodes CASSIDQGRPGTGE. The whole CDR3 protein is CASSIDQGRPGTGELFF.